Below are 32 T cell receptor beta chains sequenced from a single sample in a study of blood T cell repertoires in COVID-19. Profiling relied on immunoSEQ multiplex PCR, and the TCRdb table lists in-frame clones only, not all of them. The sample contains fewer than 500,000 clones, 87% of which appear only once. The sample was PBMCs or T cells enriched from blood (not recorded which). These TCRs come from a young woman who had recovered from COVID-19.

The CDR3 DNA sequence: TGTGCCAGCCTCAGGGGCTCCTATAATTCACCCCTCCACTTT. Encoded protein: CASLRGSYNSPLHF. J is TRBJ1-6 and V is TRBV25-1; D possibly corresponds to TRBD1 (6 bases). V was pared by 8 bases and J by 0 bases, with 8 bases between. The CDR3 loop spans 14 amino acids. Germline V gene data show CDR1 as MGHDK and CDR2 as SYGVNS.

The V and J genes are TRBV30 and TRBJ1-1, with 8 bases fitting TRBD1. CDR1 is GTSNPN, CDR2 SVGIG, per germline (reference sequence). After removal of 3 bases from V and 3 bases from J, the junction contained 9 bases not matched to a gene. This CDR3 is built from 15 residues. In nucleotides, the CDR3 is TGTGCCTGGAGCCACAGGGGGTATAGGGACACTGAAGCTTTCTTT. Translating gives CAWSHRGYRDTEAFF. The full variable domain, its missing parts supplied by reference TRBV30 and TRBJ1-1, is SQTIHQWPATLVQPVGSPLSLECTVEGTSNPNLYWYRQAAGRGLQLLFYSVGIGQISSEVPQNLSASRPQDRQFILSSKKLLLSDSGFYLCAWSHRGYRDTEAFFGQGTRLTVV.

The CDR3 DNA follows: TGTGCCAGTAGTAGTGGCTATCAGCCCCAGCATTTT. It encodes CASSSGYQPQHF. The V and J genes are TRBV19 and TRBJ1-5; no definite D call. Germline loops: CDR1 LNHDA, CDR2 SQIVND (reference sequence). The V end was cut by 4 bases, the J end by 5 bases, with 6 bases between. This CDR3 has 12 amino acids.

There are a few counts of this clone. CDR3 amino acids: CAIQTLAGGTDTQYF. The CDR3 nucleotides are TGTGCCATCCAGACACTAGCGGGGGGCACAGATACGCAGTATTTT. The genes are TRBV6-5 and TRBJ2-3; 11 bases are a match to TRBD2. The CDR3 covers 15 residues. V shed 10 bases, J shed 1 base, and the junction held 7 bases outside the gene matches. CDR1 MNHEY and CDR2 SVGAGI come from the germline V gene.

This rearrangement joins TRBV27 to TRBJ1-2; 8 bases agree with TRBD1. With 6 bases clipped from V and 7 bases from J, the junction kept 10 bases outside the gene matches. CDR3 length: 14 amino acids. Germline V gene data show CDR1 as MNHEY and CDR2 as SMNVEV (reference sequence). For the CDR3, the DNA is TGTGCCAGCAGGATTCAGGGGGCGGTGGGTGGCTACACCTTC. As protein: CASRIQGAVGGYTF.

The V call is TRBV14, the J call TRBJ1-1; D is ambiguous. V gave up 3 bases and J gave up 1 base, with 12 bases separating them. Germline CDR1 SGHDN, CDR2 FVKESK. The CDR3 length is 15 residues. The CDR3 loop is CASSHSKATNTEAFF. As DNA, the CDR3 is TGTGCCAGCAGCCACTCGAAAGCCACGAACACTGAAGCTTTCTTT.

The rearrangement uses TRBV7-9 and TRBJ2-5; D remains ambiguous. This CDR3 spans 14 amino acids. The V and J ends lost 4 bases and 5 bases respectively, with 14 bases between them. The germline CDR1 and CDR2 sequences are SEHNR and FQNEAQ (reference sequence). In DNA form, the CDR3 reads TGTGCCAGCAGCTCCCCGGAGCAACTGGAGACCCAGTACTTC. Translating it yields CASSSPEQLETQYF. The full variable domain, its missing parts supplied by reference TRBV7-9 and TRBJ2-5, is DTGVSQNPRHKITKRGQNVTFRCDPISEHNRLYWYRQTLGQGPEFLTYFQNEAQLEKSRLLSDRFSAERPKGSFSTLEIQRTEQGDSAMYLCASSSPEQLETQYFGPGTRLLVL.

This chain uses TRBV5-1 with TRBJ2-5; 13 bases are shared with TRBD2. The J segment lost 1 base and the V segment lost 0 bases, leaving 6 bases of the junction unmatched. The length of the CDR3 is 18 residues. Germline assignment: CDR1 SGHRS and CDR2 YFSETQ. The CDR3 sequence: CASSLARLAGGLQETQYF. The CDR3 DNA reads as TGCGCCAGCAGCTTGGCCCGACTAGCGGGGGGCCTCCAAGAGACCCAGTACTTC.

The rearrangement links TRBV9 to TRBJ2-6; 11 bases align to TRBD1. CDR1 and CDR2 from the germline V gene are SGDLS and YYNGEE. This CDR3 contains 18 residues. The ends lost 4 bases at V and 4 bases at J; junction bases unmatched: 10. CDR3 in amino acids: CASSLTDRGRRGANVLTF. The CDR3 coding sequence is TGTGCCAGCAGCCTCACGGACAGGGGGCGTAGGGGGGCCAACGTCCTGACTTTC. The variable domain in full, completed from reference TRBV9 and TRBJ2-6, reads DSGVTQTPKHLITATGQRVTLRCSPRSGDLSVYWYQQSLDQGLQFLIQYYNGEERAKGNILERFSAQQFPDLHSELNLSSLELGDSALYFCASSLTDRGRRGANVLTFGAGSRLTVL.

This chain connects TRBV30 to TRBJ2-1; 10 bases agree with TRBD2. The germline gives CDR1 GTSNPN, CDR2 SVGIG (reference sequence). V was pared by 2 bases and J by 10 bases, with 11 bases of the junction left unmatched. The CDR3 extends over 15 amino acids. This CDR3 is CAWSPGLASYQEQFF. For the CDR3, the DNA is TGTGCCTGGAGTCCGGGACTAGCGTCTTACCAGGAGCAGTTCTTC.

The V and J genes are TRBV5-1 and TRBJ1-6, with a possible D match to TRBD1 (6 bases). The CDR3 spans 16 residues. With 0 bases removed from V and 4 bases from J, the gap between germline ends came to 11 bases. Germline-derived CDR1 and CDR2 are SGHRS and YFSETQ. For the CDR3, the DNA is TGCGCCAGCAGCTTGGAGCAGGGGACATATAATTCACCCCTCCACTTT. As protein: CASSLEQGTYNSPLHF.

V is TRBV11-2 and J is TRBJ2-1; 9 bases align to TRBD2. There are 16 residues in the CDR3. The trim removed 4 bases at V and 7 bases at J, leaving 11 bases unmatched. Per the germline V gene, CDR1 is SGHAT and CDR2 is FQNNGV. The CDR3 sequence is CASSSRTSGYRNEQFF. CDR3 coding DNA: TGTGCCAGCAGCTCCCGCACTAGCGGGTATCGGAATGAGCAGTTCTTC.

The chain links TRBV28 to TRBJ2-1; D uncertain. Germline-derived CDR1 and CDR2 are MDHEN and SYDVKM. V gave up 5 bases and J gave up 0 bases, with 14 bases separating them. The CDR3 contains 16 residues. The CDR3 nucleotides are TGTGCCAGCAGTGGATACTATTCAAGCTCCTACAATGAGCAGTTCTTC. Protein: CASSGYYSSSYNEQFF.

This clone has a single count. This sequence joins TRBV27 and TRBJ1-6; a possible D gene is TRBD1 (5 bases). The germline CDR1 and CDR2 sequences are MNHEY and SMNVEV (reference sequence). V was pared by 5 bases and J by 10 bases, with 18 bases between. This CDR3 is 15 amino acids long. CDR3 sequence: CASSNSGVLGSPLHF. In DNA form, the CDR3 reads TGTGCCAGCAGTAACTCGGGGGTTTTGGGATCACCCCTCCACTTT.

As concerns this clone: In the same sample, other DNA sequences code for this CDR3. The J gene is TRBJ1-2, the V gene TRBV6-5; 7 bases agree with TRBD1. CDR1 is MNHEY, CDR2 SVGAGI, per germline. The CDR3 extends over 14 amino acids. Unmatched junction bases numbered 3, after V lost 3 bases and J lost 2 bases. CDR3 coding DNA: TGTGCCAGCAGTTATCGACAGGGAAACTATGGCTACACCTTC. Amino acid sequence: CASSYRQGNYGYTF.

This rearrangement joins TRBV5-6 to TRBJ2-2, with D tentatively TRBD2 (5 bases). The V end was cut by 6 bases, the J end by 4 bases, with 13 bases between. The CDR3 consists of 14 residues. CDR1 and CDR2 (germline): SGHDT, YYEEEE. The CDR3 DNA reads TGTGCCAGCAACCAGGTGGAGGCCACCGGGGAGCTGTTTTTT. It yields the protein CASNQVEATGELFF.

The rearrangement uses TRBV5-1 and TRBJ1-3; possibly TRBD1 for D (5 bases). The CDR3 sequence is 16 residues long. Germline CDR1 SGHRS, CDR2 YFSETQ. V was cut by 2 bases and J by 0 bases, with 12 bases left in between. CDR3 nucleotides: TGCGCCAGCAGCTTAGAGTTTACAGGCTCTGGAAACACCATATATTTT. Encoded protein: CASSLEFTGSGNTIYF.

The J gene is TRBJ1-1, the V gene TRBV6-6; D possibly corresponds to TRBD1 (5 bases). CDR1 is MNHNY and CDR2 is SVGAGI in the germline V gene (reference sequence). V lost 2 bases and J lost 11, with 12 bases in between. There are 12 residues in the CDR3. The CDR3 here is CASSYNIGGAFF. CDR3 coding DNA: TGTGCCAGCAGTTACAATATCGGGGGGGCTTTCTTT.

The chain carries TRBV18 and TRBJ1-4; 7 bases map to TRBD1. This CDR3 spans 15 amino acids. Germline-derived CDR1 and CDR2 are KGHSH and LQKENI. J gave up 8 bases and V 3 bases, and 9 bases lay outside the gene matches. The CDR3 DNA follows: TGTGCCAGCTCACCCCAGGGGGTCCACGGGGAAAAACTGTTTTTT. It encodes CASSPQGVHGEKLFF.

This chain joins TRBV4-2 and TRBJ1-1; perhaps TRBD1 as D (6 bases). This CDR3 has 16 amino acids. Deletions cut 0 bases from V and 6 bases from J, with 17 bases between. Looked up from germline, CDR1 is LGHNA and CDR2 is YNFKEQ. The CDR3 DNA reads as TGTGCCAGCAGCCAAGATCTACAGGGAACAGGGCCTGAAGCTTTCTTT. It translates to CASSQDLQGTGPEAFF.

The genes are TRBV4-1 and TRBJ1-3, with a tentative D call TRBD1 (6 bases). Germline-derived CDR1 and CDR2 are MGHRA and YSYEKL. V gave up 4 bases and J gave up 4 bases, with 14 bases separating them. The CDR3 spans 15 residues. The CDR3 spells CASSPHRDNGNTIYF. The CDR3 DNA is TGCGCCAGCAGCCCGCACCGGGACAACGGAAACACCATATATTTT.

The chain carries TRBV28 and TRBJ1-2; tentative D call: TRBD1 (6 bases). Trimming pared 7 bases from V and 8 bases from J, leaving 14 bases between. This CDR3 has 12 amino acids. Germline loops: CDR1 MDHEN, CDR2 SYDVKM. The chain's CDR3 is CASTFQGRGYTF. CDR3 sequence (DNA): TGTGCCAGCACCTTTCAGGGGAGAGGCTACACCTTC.

This rearrangement joins TRBV7-8 to TRBJ2-3, with TRBD2 identical over 9 bases. The CDR3 is 19 amino acids. V gave up 2 bases and J gave up 0 bases; unmatched junction bases: 12. The germline V gene has CDR1 SGHVS and CDR2 FQNEAQ. The DNA for the CDR3 is TGTGCCAGCAGCTTAACGGCGGGGGGGTATTATTCTAGCACAGATACGCAGTATTTT. Its translation: CASSLTAGGYYSSTDTQYF. Full variable domain (missing parts from reference TRBV7-8 and TRBJ2-3): GAGVSQSPRYKVAKRGQDVALRCDPISGHVSLFWYQQALGQGPEFLTYFQNEAQLDKSGLPSDRFFAERPEGSVSTLKIQRTQQEDSAVYLCASSLTAGGYYSSTDTQYFGPGTRLTVL.

V is TRBV3-1 (or the pseudogene TRBV3-2) and J is TRBJ2-1, with 13 positions matching TRBD2. Trimming at V came to 1 base and at J to 7 bases, leaving 4 bases not matched to a gene. In germline, CDR1 is LGHDT, CDR2 YNNKEL (reference sequence). The CDR3 runs to 16 residues. In nucleotides, the CDR3 is TGTGCCAGCAGCCAAGTTGGACTAGCGGGGGTAAATGAGCAGTTCTTC. It encodes CASSQVGLAGVNEQFF.

This chain joins TRBV2 and TRBJ1-1, with no clear D. The germline gives CDR1 SNHLY, CDR2 FYNNEI. The CDR3 sequence is 12 residues long. The germline V and J ends were trimmed by 1 base and 11 bases, with 11 bases remaining between them. CDR3 region: CASSEGGESAFF. In DNA form, the CDR3 reads TGTGCCAGCAGTGAAGGGGGAGAGAGTGCTTTCTTT.

This clone was found a few times. The CDR3 region has the DNA TGTGCCAGCAGCTCTCAAGAGACCCAGTACTTC. Its protein product is CASSSQETQYF. V and J are TRBV27 and TRBJ2-5, with no clear D. Between the trimmed V and J ends, which lost 6 bases and 2 bases, there was a span of 4 bases. The CDR3 covers 11 residues. CDR1 and CDR2 from the germline V gene are MNHEY and SMNVEV (reference sequence).

The chain is built from TRBV7-2 and TRBJ1-2; tentative D call: TRBD1 (5 bases). CDR1 and CDR2 from the germline V gene are SGHTA and FQGNSA. The V end lost 1 base, the J end lost 8 bases, and 14 bases lay between the germline ends. This CDR3 region has 14 residues. The CDR3 loop is CASSLVTGEGGYTF. Here the CDR3 DNA reads TGTGCCAGCAGCTTAGTAACAGGAGAAGGAGGCTACACCTTC.

The chain employs TRBV5-1 and TRBJ2-1, with D possibly TRBD1 on 6 matching bases. In germline, CDR1 is SGHRS, CDR2 YFSETQ. CDR3 length: 18 amino acids. V was shortened by 1 base and J by 6 bases, with 23 bases between the two germline ends. As DNA, the CDR3 is TGCGCCAGCAGCTTGCAATTTACAGGGAAATGGCTGACCAATGAGCAGTTCTTC. It specifies CASSLQFTGKWLTNEQFF.

The chain links TRBV5-1 to TRBJ1-1, with 11 bases identical to TRBD1. The junction had 7 bases not matched to a gene; V was cut back by 2 bases and J by 1 base. The CDR3 totals 17 residues. Germline V CDR1 and CDR2: SGHRS, YFSETQ. CDR3: CASSFGTGGLGNTEAFF. The DNA for the CDR3 is TGCGCCAGCAGCTTCGGGACAGGGGGTTTGGGGAACACTGAAGCTTTCTTT. Full variable domain (missing parts from reference TRBV5-1 and TRBJ1-1): KAGVTQTPRYLIKTRGQQVTLSCSPISGHRSVSWYQQTPGQGLQFLFEYFSETQRNKGNFPGRFSGRQFSNSRSEMNVSTLELGDSALYLCASSFGTGGLGNTEAFFGQGTRLTVV.

The chain carries TRBV2 and TRBJ1-6; no clear D gene. Germline assignment: CDR1 SNHLY and CDR2 FYNNEI. This CDR3 region has 14 residues. V was cut by 6 bases and J by 10 bases, with 16 bases left in between. The CDR3 DNA reads as TGTGCCAGCAGCGGAGGAGGGATTGGGTCACCCCTCCACTTT. This sequence encodes CASSGGGIGSPLHF. Drawing the rest from reference TRBV2 and TRBJ1-6, the complete variable domain is EPEVTQTPSHQVTQMGQEVILRCVPISNHLYFYWYRQILGQKVEFLVSFYNNEISEKSEIFDDQFSVERPDGSNFTLKIRSTKLEDSAMYFCASSGGGIGSPLHFGNGTRLTVT.

The chain recombines TRBV18 with TRBJ1-6; D perhaps matches TRBD1 (5 bases). Germline CDR1 KGHSH, CDR2 LQKENI. Trimming took off 5 bases at V and 6 bases at J, with 14 bases between the two ends. This CDR3 contains 15 residues. In DNA, the CDR3 is TGTGCCAGCTCAATTTGGAGGGACCCTAATTCACCCCTCCACTTT. It translates to CASSIWRDPNSPLHF.

This chain uses TRBV7-2 with TRBJ2-5; TRBD2 matches 8 bases. The germline gives CDR1 SGHTA, CDR2 FQGNSA. V gave up 1 base and J gave up 2 bases; unmatched junction bases: 3. The CDR3 contains 15 residues. CDR3 in amino acids: CASSLEPGGQETQYF. DNA of the CDR3: TGTGCCAGCAGCTTAGAACCGGGGGGGCAAGAGACCCAGTACTTC. Full variable domain (outside the CDR3, taken from reference TRBV7-2 and TRBJ2-5): GAGVSQSPSNKVTEKGKDVELRCDPISGHTALYWYRQSLGQGLEFLIYFQGNSAPDKSGLPSDRFSAERTGGSVSTLTIQRTQQEDSAVYLCASSLEPGGQETQYFGPGTRLLVL.